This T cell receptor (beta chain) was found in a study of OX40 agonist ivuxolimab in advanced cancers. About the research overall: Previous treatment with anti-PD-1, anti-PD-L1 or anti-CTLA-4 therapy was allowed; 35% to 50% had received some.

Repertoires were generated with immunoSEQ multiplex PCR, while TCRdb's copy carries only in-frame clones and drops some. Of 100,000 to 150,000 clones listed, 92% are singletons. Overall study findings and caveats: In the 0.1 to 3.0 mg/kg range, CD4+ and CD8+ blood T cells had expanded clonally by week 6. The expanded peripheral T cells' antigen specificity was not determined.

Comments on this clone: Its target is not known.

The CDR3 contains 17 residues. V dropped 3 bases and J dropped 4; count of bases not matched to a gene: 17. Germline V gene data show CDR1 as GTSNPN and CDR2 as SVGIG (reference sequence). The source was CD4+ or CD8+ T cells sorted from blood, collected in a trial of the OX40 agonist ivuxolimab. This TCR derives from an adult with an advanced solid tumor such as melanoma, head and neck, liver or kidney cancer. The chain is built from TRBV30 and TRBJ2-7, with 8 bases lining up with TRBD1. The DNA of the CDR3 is TGTGCCTGGAGATCTCCGGGCATCCGGACAGGGACTTACGAGCAGTACTTC. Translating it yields CAWRSPGIRTGTYEQYF.